The next 32 T cell receptor beta chains were all read from a single sample in a study of neoadjuvant anti-PD-1 for oral cavity cancer. This table comes from immunoSEQ multiplex PCR, and its TCRdb copy is limited to in-frame clones, with some not included. This repertoire shows around 6,500 clones, about 78% found once; its top ten account for 3.2%. This specimen was PBMCs, taken before nivolumab (anti-PD-1) treatment. The receptors originated from a person aged 40 to 85 with oral cavity squamous cell carcinoma.

The gene calls are TRBV10-1 and TRBJ2-2, with D tentatively TRBD2 (6 bases). This CDR3 spans 16 amino acids. Per the germline V gene, CDR1 is WNHNN and CDR2 is SYGVQD (reference sequence). The ends were cut back, 4 bases at V and 3 bases at J, with 15 bases in the middle. In nucleotides, the CDR3 is TGCGCCAGCAGTGCCTTGCGGGGATACGACACCGGGGAGCTGTTTTTT. Its protein product is CASSALRGYDTGELFF.

DNA for the CDR3: TGTGCCAGCAGCTTATTGCAGGGGGTAAACTATGGCTACACCTTC. It translates to CASSLLQGVNYGYTF. The chain employs TRBV7-2 and TRBJ1-2, with TRBD1 identical over 7 bases. Germline lookup yields CDR1 SGHTA and CDR2 FQGNSA. CDR3 length: 15 residues. With 2 bases clipped from V and 2 bases from J, the junction kept 5 bases outside the gene matches.

The rearrangement uses TRBV19 and TRBJ1-1; D ambiguous. V lost 10 bases to trimming and J lost 8 bases, with 14 bases between them. The CDR3 has 11 amino acids. In germline, CDR1 is LNHDA, CDR2 SQIVND (reference sequence). The CDR3 nucleotides are TGTGCCACCCGGCGCCCAAGGGAAGCTTTCTTT. Its protein is CATRRPREAFF.

V and J are TRBV9 and TRBJ2-3; D may be TRBD2 (6 bases). Germline values: CDR1 SGDLS, CDR2 YYNGEE. V lost 6 bases to trimming and J lost 6 bases, with 17 bases between them. The CDR3 is 14 amino acids. CDR3 sequence (DNA): TGTGCCAGCACCCCCGGCGGGGTAGCGGATACGCAGTATTTT. Protein sequence: CASTPGGVADTQYF.

This clone appeared once. The CDR3 DNA follows: TGTGCCAGCAGTTACTCGGACAGGGGGCATGAAAAACTGTTTTTT. Protein sequence: CASSYSDRGHEKLFF. V usage is TRBV6-6 and J usage is TRBJ1-4, with TRBD1 matching over 11 bases. The CDR3 totals 15 residues. J lost 6 bases, V lost 0 bases, and 0 bases had no gene match. Germline CDR1 MNHNY, CDR2 SVGAGI (reference sequence).

This clone was counted only a few times. V gene TRBV2 combines with J gene TRBJ1-6; TRBD1 is a possible D gene (6 bases). The germline V and J ends were trimmed by 8 bases and 6 bases, with 17 bases remaining between them. From germline, CDR1 is SNHLY and CDR2 FYNNEI. The CDR3 contains 15 residues. The CDR3 DNA reads TGTGCCAGCGCGAACCGGGACAAGGTTAATTCACCCCTCCACTTT. It is translated as CASANRDKVNSPLHF.

CDR3 DNA sequence: TGTGCCAGCACTACGCAGCCGACAGGAGGCGGGGAGCTGTTTTTT. Its protein product is CASTTQPTGGGELFF. The rearrangement links TRBV7-2 to TRBJ2-2, with D perhaps TRBD1 (6 bases). There are 15 residues in the CDR3. With 7 bases removed from V and 7 bases from J, the gap between germline ends came to 19 bases. Germline V gene sequence: CDR1 SGHTA, CDR2 FQGNSA.

The CDR3 protein is CASSLPGRQGGYTF. CDR3 sequence (DNA): TGTGCCAGCAGCCTCCCGGGACGCCAAGGTGGCTACACCTTC. The chain combines TRBV7-2 with TRBJ1-2; tentatively, D is TRBD1 (5 bases). V lost 5 bases to trimming and J lost 7 bases, with 17 bases between them. Germline loops: CDR1 SGHTA, CDR2 FQGNSA. The CDR3 runs to 14 residues.

This clone was seen a few times. The genes are TRBV15 and TRBJ1-2; D perhaps matches TRBD1 (5 bases). V was pared by 0 bases and J by 14 bases, with 13 bases between. This CDR3 has 12 amino acids. In germline, CDR1 is LNHNV, CDR2 YYDKDF (reference sequence). CDR3 DNA: TGTGCCACCAGCAGAGAAATGGGGACGAAGACCTTC. Its translation is CATSREMGTKTF.

J is TRBJ2-3 and V is TRBV4-2, with D tentatively TRBD2 (5 bases). From germline, CDR1 is LGHNA and CDR2 YNFKEQ. The length of the CDR3 is 15 residues. V dropped 0 bases and J dropped 5 bases, with 12 bases sitting between them. Written as DNA, the CDR3 is TGTGCCAGCAGCCAAGAGAGCCGGGGTGTAGATACGCAGTATTTT. Protein: CASSQESRGVDTQYF.

V and J are TRBV18 and TRBJ2-3; possible D gene TRBD1, 5 bases. This CDR3 has 15 residues. Per germline, CDR1 KGHSH and CDR2 LQKENI. Trimming stripped 5 bases from V and 4 bases from J, with 16 bases between. The CDR3 sequence is CASSDLGLESDTQYF. The CDR3 DNA sequence: TGTGCCAGCTCAGATCTGGGGCTAGAATCAGATACGCAGTATTTT.

This chain links TRBV15 with TRBJ2-3; TRBD2 is a possible D gene (5 bases). Germline CDR1 reads LNHNV; CDR2 reads YYDKDF (reference sequence). The CDR3 is 16 residues long. The ends were cut back, 1 base at V and 8 bases at J, with 19 bases in the middle. CDR3 sequence reads: CATSRGYGLLPSTQYF. The CDR3 DNA is TGTGCCACCAGCAGAGGTTACGGACTCCTCCCTAGTACGCAGTATTTT.

V usage is TRBV7-9 and J usage is TRBJ1-2, with D possibly being TRBD1 (5 bases). V lost 5 bases and J lost 0, with 13 bases in between. Germline V gives CDR1 SEHNR, CDR2 FQNEAQ (reference sequence). The CDR3 spans 15 residues. The CDR3 reads CASSDGTTPNYGYTF. CDR3 bases: TGTGCCAGCAGCGATGGGACTACCCCTAACTATGGCTACACCTTC.

This rearrangement joins TRBV5-4 to TRBJ2-1, with D tentatively TRBD1 (5 bases). This CDR3 is 13 amino acids long. Germline V gene lookup returns CDR1 SGHNT and CDR2 YYREEE (reference sequence). The V gene lost 2 bases and the J gene lost 7 bases, with 10 bases spanning the gap. The CDR3 DNA follows: TGTGCCAGCAGCTTCATTTCAGGGAATGAGCAGTTCTTC. Amino acids: CASSFISGNEQFF.

The rearrangement links TRBV12-5 to TRBJ2-1; 11 bases are shared with TRBD2. V lost 4 bases, J lost 0 bases, and 8 bases stayed unmatched. This CDR3 has 18 residues. CDR1 is LGHNT, CDR2 FRNRAP, per germline. For the CDR3, the DNA is TGTGCTAGTGGTTGGTTGCCTAGCGGGGGGAGCTCCTACAATGAGCAGTTCTTC. The encoded protein is CASGWLPSGGSSYNEQFF. Using reference TRBV12-5 and TRBJ2-1 for the parts outside the CDR3, the full variable domain is DARVTQTPRHKVTEMGQEVTMRCQPILGHNTVFWYRQTMMQGLELLAYFRNRAPLDDSGMPKDRFSAEMPDATLATLKIQPSEPRDSAVYFCASGWLPSGGSSYNEQFFGPGTRLTVL.

The rearrangement joins TRBV6-5 to TRBJ1-4; the D is unclear. Germline-derived CDR1 and CDR2 are MNHEY and SVGAGI. The CDR3 contains 16 residues. Trimming took off 2 bases at V and 6 bases at J, with 16 bases between the two ends. The CDR3 DNA reads TGTGCCAGCAGTTACGGGCACTACAATAGGGATGAAAAACTGTTTTTT. As protein: CASSYGHYNRDEKLFF.

In this sample, this clone turned up once. The chain employs TRBV6-5 and TRBJ2-7, with D hard to call. V lost 5 bases to trimming and J lost 3 bases, with 11 bases between them. Germline V gene data show CDR1 as MNHEY and CDR2 as SVGAGI. The CDR3 consists of 13 residues. CDR3 residues: CASSTDRNYEQYF. In DNA form, the CDR3 reads TGTGCCAGCAGTACCGACCGAAACTACGAGCAGTACTTC.

This clone was counted once. The chain recombines TRBV4-3 with TRBJ2-2; the D gene could be TRBD1 or TRBD2 (5 bases each). CDR3 length: 17 residues. With 0 bases removed from V and 5 bases from J, the gap between germline ends came to 16 bases. Per the germline V gene, CDR1 is LGHNA and CDR2 is YSLEER. This CDR3 is CASSQDVWGSSTGELFF. The CDR3 region has the DNA TGCGCCAGCAGCCAAGATGTCTGGGGGAGTTCTACCGGGGAGCTGTTTTTT.

The sample holds one count of this clone. The gene calls are TRBV7-8 and TRBJ1-2; 8 positions match TRBD1. Trimming at V came to 4 bases and at J to 3 bases, leaving 7 bases not matched to a gene. CDR1 is SGHVS and CDR2 is FQNEAQ in the germline V gene. The CDR3 contains 15 residues. This CDR3 reads CASSSTRGRHYGYTF. CDR3 bases: TGTGCCAGCAGCTCAACCAGGGGGCGTCACTATGGCTACACCTTC.

This clone was observed a handful of times. The chain employs TRBV10-1 and TRBJ2-7; D might be TRBD1 (6 bases). The CDR3 extends over 13 amino acids. V was pared by 5 bases and J by 3 bases, with 11 bases between. Per the germline V gene, CDR1 is WNHNN and CDR2 is SYGVQD (reference sequence). The CDR3 nucleotides are TGCGCCAGCAGTTCAACAGGGAGCTACGAGCAGTACTTC. This encodes CASSSTGSYEQYF.

V gene TRBV5-1 combines with J gene TRBJ2-1, with 14 bases aligning to TRBD2. The trim removed 1 base at V and 3 bases at J, leaving 3 bases unmatched. The germline V gene has CDR1 SGHRS and CDR2 YFSETQ. The length of the CDR3 is 17 residues. CDR3 residues: CASSLWGTSGGYNEQFF. The CDR3 DNA sequence: TGCGCCAGCAGCTTGTGGGGGACTAGCGGGGGCTACAATGAGCAGTTCTTC.

J is TRBJ1-3 and V is TRBV5-6, with 11 bases aligning to TRBD1. V trimming: 2 bases; J trimming: 4 bases; junction bases outside the gene matches: 5. Per the germline V gene, CDR1 is SGHDT and CDR2 is YYEEEE. CDR3 length equals 16 residues. The CDR3 sequence is CASSFGQGARGNTIYF. The CDR3 DNA is TGTGCCAGCAGCTTTGGACAGGGGGCACGGGGAAACACCATATATTTT.

This chain joins TRBV29-1 and TRBJ1-2, with TRBD1 matching over 8 bases. Germline CDR1 reads SQVTM; CDR2 reads ANQGSEA. CDR3 length equals 11 residues. The J segment lost 8 bases and the V segment lost 7 bases, leaving 6 bases of the junction unmatched. CDR3 sequence: CSAGGAEGYTF. In DNA, the CDR3 is TGCAGCGCAGGGGGCGCAGAGGGCTACACCTTC.

This clone was counted a single time. This chain connects TRBV19 to TRBJ2-3, with TRBD1 identical over 7 bases. Looked up from germline, CDR1 is LNHDA and CDR2 is SQIVND (reference sequence). The CDR3 spans 15 residues. Trimming took 3 bases from V and 2 from J; bases not matched to a gene: 5. DNA of the CDR3: TGTGCCAGTAGTATGACGGGACAGTCCACAGATACGCAGTATTTT. Protein sequence: CASSMTGQSTDTQYF.

In DNA form, the CDR3 reads TGCGCCAGCAGCCAAGGGACAGGGATTGGGAATTCACCCCTCCACTTT. This translates into CASSQGTGIGNSPLHF. The genes are TRBV4-3 and TRBJ1-6; TRBD1 matches at 8 bases. The CDR3 covers 16 residues. The trim removed 1 base at V and 7 bases at J, leaving 6 bases unmatched. The V gene's germline CDR1 is LGHNA and CDR2 YSLEER.

This clone was found a few times. This chain links TRBV7-9 with TRBJ1-2, with D unresolved. CDR1 SEHNR and CDR2 FQNEAQ come from the germline V gene (reference sequence). Trimming shortened V by 0 bases and J by 0 bases, and 5 bases separated the two germline ends. The CDR3 is 14 amino acids. DNA of the CDR3: TGTGCCAGCAGCTTAGCGGTCCCTAACTATGGCTACACCTTC. Residues: CASSLAVPNYGYTF.

This clone was seen more than once but under ten times. The CDR3 protein is CASKEQGGNTIYF. The CDR3 DNA reads as TGTGCCAGTAAGGAACAGGGAGGAAACACCATATATTTT. V and J are TRBV19 and TRBJ1-3; possible D gene TRBD1, 6 bases. This CDR3 is 13 amino acids long. The V end lost 7 bases, the J end lost 4 bases, and 11 bases lay between the germline ends. From germline, CDR1 is LNHDA and CDR2 SQIVND (reference sequence).

This rearrangement joins TRBV6-5 to TRBJ2-2; D perhaps matches TRBD2 (5 bases). This CDR3 comprises 15 residues. V gave up 0 bases and J gave up 7 bases, with 12 bases separating them. The germline CDR1 and CDR2 sequences are MNHEY and SVGAGI. The CDR3 loop is CASSYSITRVGELFF. CDR3 coding DNA: TGTGCCAGCAGTTACTCGATAACTAGGGTCGGGGAGCTGTTTTTT.

Written as DNA, the CDR3 is TGTGCCAGCAGGACAGGCACCTCATTCACTGAAGCTTTCTTT. The encoded protein is CASRTGTSFTEAFF. This rearrangement joins TRBV2 to TRBJ1-1, with D possibly matching TRBD1 (6 bases). The germline V gene encodes CDR1 SNHLY and CDR2 FYNNEI. The CDR3 contains 14 residues. V was shortened by 6 bases and J by 4 bases, with 15 bases between the two germline ends. Full variable domain (rest looked up from reference TRBV2 and TRBJ1-1): EPEVTQTPSHQVTQMGQEVILRCVPISNHLYFYWYRQILGQKVEFLVSFYNNEISEKSEIFDDQFSVERPDGSNFTLKIRSTKLEDSAMYFCASRTGTSFTEAFFGQGTRLTVV.

A few counts support this clone. J is TRBJ2-1 and V is TRBV12-5; D remains unclear. Germline CDR1 LGHNT, CDR2 FRNRAP. The V gene lost 0 bases and the J gene lost 6 bases, with 3 bases spanning the gap. The CDR3 is 12 amino acids. The chain's CDR3 is CASGLVSNEQFF. The CDR3, as DNA: TGTGCTAGTGGTTTGGTCAGCAATGAGCAGTTCTTC.

The chain is built from TRBV27 and TRBJ1-1; D perhaps matches TRBD1 (6 bases). The CDR3 covers 15 residues. Germline CDR1 reads MNHEY; CDR2 reads SMNVEV (reference sequence). V lost 3 bases to trimming and J lost 7 bases, with 18 bases between them. CDR3 coding DNA: TGTGCCAGCAGTTTTCAGGGGCCCCGGGGAGGTGAAGCTTTCTTT. It codes for CASSFQGPRGGEAFF.

The chain is built from TRBV7-7 and TRBJ2-3; TRBD2 matches at 8 bases. CDR1 and CDR2 (germline): SSHAT, FNYEAQ (reference sequence). The CDR3 is 16 residues long. V lost 5 bases, J lost 0 bases, and 7 bases stayed unmatched. In DNA form, the CDR3 reads TGTGCCAGCAGCCCTACCGGGGGGGGTAGCACAGATACGCAGTATTTT. Translation gives CASSPTGGGSTDTQYF.